These 13 T cell receptor beta chains were sequenced from one sample in a study of identical twins. TCRdb recomputed calls from the 5' RACE reads with MiXCR, one row per CDR3 protein. The sample carries under 900,000 distinct CDR3 sequences, roughly 20% recorded once. This sample was also put to use in a study of T cells expressing NK-cell markers.

Sequenced: PBMCs. The receptors derive from a woman under 30 in good health.

This chain links TRBV5-1 with TRBJ2-7; weak D call: TRBD2 (6 bases). In germline, CDR1 is SGHRS, CDR2 YFSETQ. The CDR3 length is 18 residues. The V end lost 4 bases, the J end lost 2 bases, and 25 bases lay between the germline ends. The CDR3 sequence: CASSPENGGVGLAYEQYF. CDR3 bases: TGCGCCAGCAGCCCTGAGAACGGGGGAGTGGGGTTGGCCTACGAGCAGTACTTC.

This clonotype was observed a few times. The chain links TRBV7-2 to TRBJ2-7, with 9 bases fitting TRBD2. Germline values: CDR1 SGHTA, CDR2 FQGNSA. The CDR3 consists of 14 residues. J gave up 4 bases and V 2 bases, and 3 bases lay outside the gene matches. Here the CDR3 reads CASSLRRGGYEQYF. CDR3 in DNA: TGTGCCAGCAGCTTACGGCGGGGGGGTTACGAGCAGTACTTC.

In this sample, this clonotype turned up a few times. The chain recombines TRBV20-1 with TRBJ1-5; D remains ambiguous. This CDR3 is 15 amino acids long. Germline values: CDR1 DFQATT, CDR2 SNEGSKA (reference sequence). V was trimmed by 0 bases and J by 5 bases, leaving 14 bases between them. CDR3 loop: CSARDRVGGHQPQHF. As DNA, the CDR3 is TGCAGTGCTAGAGATCGGGTCGGAGGTCATCAGCCCCAGCATTTT.

This clonotype appeared a few times. The chain is built from TRBV3-1 and TRBJ2-1; a possible D gene is TRBD1 (5 bases). Germline V CDR1 and CDR2: LGHDT, YNNKEL (reference sequence). V was trimmed by 4 bases and J by 8 bases, leaving 12 bases between them. This CDR3 region has 13 residues. CDR3 residues: CASSPGFRDEQFF. The CDR3 coding sequence is TGTGCCAGCAGCCCAGGTTTCAGGGATGAGCAGTTCTTC.

This clonotype was seen a handful of times. The chain links TRBV7-2 to TRBJ2-1, with 9 bases fitting TRBD2. The germline CDR1 and CDR2 sequences are SGHTA and FQGNSA. J lost 6 bases, V lost 4 bases, and 7 bases had no gene match. This CDR3 is 15 amino acids long. The DNA for the CDR3 is TGTGCCAGCAGCTACTCGGGACTAGCCCTCAATGAGCAGTTCTTC. Protein product: CASSYSGLALNEQFF.

The genes are TRBV20-1 and TRBJ2-1; 11 positions agree with TRBD2. The J segment lost 8 bases and the V segment lost 5 bases, leaving 8 bases of the junction unmatched. This CDR3 region has 14 residues. Germline CDR1 and CDR2: DFQATT and SNEGSKA (reference sequence). DNA for the CDR3: TGCAGTGCTGAACCGGGACTAGCGGTGGATGAGCAGTTCTTC. This gives the protein CSAEPGLAVDEQFF.

This clonotype has more than one count but fewer than ten. V gene TRBV6-1 combines with J gene TRBJ2-3; D is perhaps TRBD2 (6 bases). Trimming shortened V by 9 bases and J by 0 bases, and 10 bases separated the two germline ends. Looked up from germline, CDR1 is MNHNS and CDR2 is SASEGT. The CDR3 consists of 13 residues. The CDR3 sequence: CASGRGSTDTQYF. Here the CDR3 DNA reads TGTGCCAGTGGGCGGGGTAGCACAGATACGCAGTATTTT.

This clonotype was recorded a few times. The chain recombines TRBV4-1 with TRBJ1-4; possibly TRBD1 for D (5 bases). Trimming stripped 1 base from V and 0 bases from J, with 9 bases between. Germline assignment: CDR1 MGHRA and CDR2 YSYEKL. The CDR3 has 16 amino acids. CDR3 protein: CASSQARQPTNEKLFF. CDR3 coding DNA: TGCGCCAGCAGCCAAGCAAGACAGCCAACTAATGAAAAACTGTTTTTT.

This chain connects TRBV24-1 to TRBJ2-1; the match to TRBD1 covers 9 bases. Per germline, CDR1 KGHDR and CDR2 SFDVKD. The CDR3 is made up of 13 amino acids. With V trimmed by 3 bases and J by 16 bases, 9 bases remained unmatched. DNA of the CDR3: TGTGCCACCAGTGATAGAACCGGGACAGGGTACTTCTTC. It codes for CATSDRTGTGYFF.

The chain has TRBV11-2 and TRBJ2-7; 7 positions agree with TRBD1. The V gene's germline CDR1 is SGHAT and CDR2 FQNNGV. Losses at the gene ends were 3 bases for V and 2 bases for J; bases not matched to a gene: 4. The CDR3 runs 14 residues. The CDR3 protein is CASSFATGPYEQYF. CDR3 nucleotides: TGTGCCAGCAGCTTCGCGACAGGGCCCTACGAGCAGTACTTC.

In this sample, this clonotype turned up a few times. The chain joins TRBV5-4 to TRBJ2-1, with TRBD2 matching 13 bases. The CDR3 is 16 amino acids. Germline CDR1 reads SGHNT; CDR2 reads YYREEE (reference sequence). V shed 3 bases and J 7 bases; nucleotides not matched to a gene: 7. CDR3 DNA: TGTGCCAGCAGCTCGCGGACTAGCGGGAGAGGAAATGAGCAGTTCTTC. This codes for CASSSRTSGRGNEQFF.

This clonotype was detected a few times. The chain has TRBV21-1 and TRBJ1-1; the table's TRBD1 call for D was not verified on the DNA. TRBV21-1 is given as a pseudogene. The CDR3 has 14 amino acids. CDR3 protein: CASSWTDLNTEAFF. The CDR3 DNA follows: TGTGCCAGCAGCTGGACAGATTTGAACACTGAAGCTTTCTTT.

V usage is TRBV9 and J usage is TRBJ2-7; D is unclear. CDR1 is SGDLS and CDR2 is YYNGEE in the germline V gene. The CDR3 loop spans 14 amino acids. The V gene lost 0 bases and the J gene lost 4 bases, with 11 bases spanning the gap. CDR3 coding DNA: TGTGCCAGCAGCGTAGGTCCTAGTAAGTACGAGCAGTACTTC. Its protein is CASSVGPSKYEQYF. Filled out from reference TRBV9 and TRBJ2-7, the complete variable domain reads DSGVTQTPKHLITATGQRVTLRCSPRSGDLSVYWYQQSLDQGLQFLIQYYNGEERAKGNILERFSAQQFPDLHSELNLSSLELGDSALYFCASSVGPSKYEQYFGPGTRLTVT.